These 18 T cell receptor beta chains came from one sample sequenced in a study of cytomegalovirus exposure and HLA in healthy donors. The PCR employed 60 Vbeta primers together with 13 Jbeta primers. Here immunoSEQ multiplex PCR was the method, and the copy in TCRdb shows in-frame clones only, minus some. This table has 55,000 to 65,000 clones, about 80% appearing once. Sequenced input: PBMCs. Receptor source: a human donor in good health.

The chain combines TRBV19 with TRBJ1-2, with D hard to call. The length of the CDR3 is 12 residues. Germline V gives CDR1 LNHDA, CDR2 SQIVND (reference sequence). The germline V and J ends were trimmed by 8 bases and 2 bases, with 9 bases remaining between them. The CDR3 DNA is TGTGCCAGTCGCGCAGGAAACTATGGCTACACCTTC. Translation: CASRAGNYGYTF.

This rearrangement joins TRBV9 to TRBJ2-7; the D gene is possibly TRBD1 (5 bases). Germline CDR1 SGDLS, CDR2 YYNGEE. This CDR3 has 13 residues. Trimming pared 2 bases from V and 2 bases from J, leaving 8 bases between. This chain's CDR3 is CASSVDSTYEQYF. The CDR3 nucleotides read TGTGCCAGCAGCGTTGACAGTACCTACGAGCAGTACTTC.

The V and J genes are TRBV4-1 and TRBJ2-7, with 11 bases aligning to TRBD2. The CDR3 extends over 16 amino acids. CDR1 MGHRA and CDR2 YSYEKL come from the germline V gene. V dropped 2 bases and J dropped 3; count of bases not matched to a gene: 6. The CDR3: CASSQTLAGDNYEQYF. CDR3 sequence (DNA): TGCGCCAGCAGCCAAACACTAGCGGGAGATAACTACGAGCAGTACTTC.

Concerning this clone itself: No conserved phenylalanine or tryptophan is present at the end of the CDR3, so a read error is the likely explanation. The chain uses TRBV25-1 and TRBJ2-3; 10 nucleotides line up with TRBD1. The junction had 9 bases not matched to a gene; V was cut back by 2 bases and J by 10 bases. Looked up from germline, CDR1 is MGHDK and CDR2 is SYGVNS. CDR3 length equals 15 residues. The DNA of the CDR3 is TGTGCCAGCAGTGAACCTGACAGGGGGCTAACCCCGCAGTATCTT. Its protein product is CASSEPDRGLTPQYL.

The rearrangement joins TRBV7-2 to TRBJ2-5; 11 bases map to TRBD1. The tail of the sequence fits TRBJ2-7 better, so the J call may be wrong. The CDR3 sequence is 15 residues long. In germline, CDR1 is SGHTA, CDR2 FQGNSA. In DNA, the CDR3 is TGTGCCAGCGCTTGGGGACAGGGGGGCACCTACGAGCAGTACTTC. Translating gives CASAWGQGGTYEQYF.

The chain couples TRBV25-1 to TRBJ1-2; D perhaps matches TRBD1 (5 bases). V lost 5 bases and J lost 4, with 8 bases in between. This CDR3 spans 12 amino acids. Germline values: CDR1 MGHDK, CDR2 SYGVNS. Here the CDR3 DNA reads TGTGCCAGCAGTTTCGACAGCTATGGCTACACCTTC. As protein: CASSFDSYGYTF.

CDR3 sequence: CASSVGQTNEKLFF. CDR3 nucleotide sequence: TGTGCCAGCAGTGTGGGACAGACTAATGAAAAACTGTTTTTT. This chain uses TRBV2 with TRBJ1-4; 7 bases are shared with TRBD1. The CDR3 has 14 amino acids. The germline V gene has CDR1 SNHLY and CDR2 FYNNEI. V shed 4 bases and J 2 bases; nucleotides not matched to a gene: 1.

The rearrangement joins TRBV27 to TRBJ2-3; 10 positions match TRBD1. V shed 4 bases, J shed 9 bases, and the junction held 7 bases outside the gene matches. The CDR3 contains 14 residues. Germline values: CDR1 MNHEY, CDR2 SMNVEV (reference sequence). CDR3 sequence: CASSWDRGGWTQYF. The CDR3 bases are TGTGCCAGCAGTTGGGACAGGGGAGGTTGGACGCAGTATTTT.

The chain joins TRBV30 to TRBJ1-1, with a possible D match to TRBD1 (5 bases). V lost 0 bases and J 5 bases, leaving 19 bases between the germline ends. CDR1 GTSNPN and CDR2 SVGIG come from the germline V gene (reference sequence). CDR3 length: 16 amino acids. The CDR3 protein is CAWSVGAGHTKTEAFF. DNA for the CDR3: TGTGCCTGGAGTGTAGGGGCAGGCCACACCAAGACTGAAGCTTTCTTT.

The chain couples TRBV4-3 to TRBJ2-7; D might be TRBD2 (6 bases). Trimming removed 4 bases from V and 2 bases from J, with 15 bases in between. The germline V gene encodes CDR1 LGHNA and CDR2 YSLEER. This CDR3 is built from 15 residues. CDR3 loop: CASSRRRDRAYEQYF. The CDR3, as DNA: TGCGCCAGCAGCCGACGGCGGGATAGGGCCTACGAGCAGTACTTC.

The J gene is TRBJ2-5, the V gene TRBV5-4; D possibly corresponds to TRBD2 (5 bases). V was trimmed by 4 bases and J by 4 bases, leaving 17 bases between them. This CDR3 region has 15 residues. Germline assignment: CDR1 SGHNT and CDR2 YYREEE (reference sequence). The CDR3 DNA reads TGTGCCAGCAGCCGCGCCGAGAGTGGAGGAGAGACCCAGTACTTC. This codes for CASSRAESGGETQYF.

This clone qualifies as medium-sized. The chain uses TRBV11-2 and TRBJ2-7; 10 bases match TRBD2. The CDR3 consists of 16 residues. V lost 7 bases and J lost 4; bases outside the gene matches: 13. CDR1 is SGHAT, CDR2 FQNNGV, per germline. CDR3 bases: TGTGCCAGCACCCTCCTGGGTAGCGGGGGGTTATACGAGCAGTACTTC. Translating gives CASTLLGSGGLYEQYF.

The rearrangement uses TRBV10-2 and TRBJ1-1; 10 nucleotides match TRBD1. The CDR3 has 14 amino acids. The germline V gene has CDR1 WSHSY and CDR2 SAAADI. V shed 11 bases and J 3 bases; nucleotides not matched to a gene: 9. CDR3 bases: TGCGCCTCAGAACCCGGACAGGGGGACACTGAAGCTTTCTTT. Translated: CASEPGQGDTEAFF.

This chain links TRBV7-6 with TRBJ2-3; possible D gene TRBD2, 6 bases. CDR1 SGHVS and CDR2 FNYEAQ come from the germline V gene. The CDR3 is made up of 16 amino acids. The V end lost 1 base, the J end lost 1 base, and 12 bases lay between the germline ends. CDR3 residues: CASSLVGGMGTDTQYF. The DNA for the CDR3 is TGTGCCAGCAGCTTAGTGGGGGGAATGGGCACAGATACGCAGTATTTT.

About this clone: The junction and the germline gene differ at one end; a read error may be behind it. The chain has TRBV7-9 and TRBJ1-2, with TRBD1 matching 9 bases. CDR3 length equals 14 residues. Germline CDR1 and CDR2: SEHNR and FQNEAQ (reference sequence). The CDR3 nucleotides read TGTTCCAGCAGCTTTGAGACAGGGGGTAATGGCTACACCTTC. Encoded protein: CSSSFETGGNGYTF.

V usage is TRBV5-5 and J usage is TRBJ2-7; 8 nucleotides line up with TRBD1. The CDR3 extends over 15 amino acids. After removal of 4 bases from V and 2 bases from J, the junction contained 8 bases not matched to a gene. In germline, CDR1 is SGHKS, CDR2 YYEKEE (reference sequence). CDR3 DNA sequence: TGTGCCAGCAGCCTGTCGACAGGGGCGCCCTACGAGCAGTACTTC. Its protein product is CASSLSTGAPYEQYF. Filled out from reference TRBV5-5 and TRBJ2-7, the complete variable domain reads DAGVTQSPTHLIKTRGQQVTLRCSPISGHKSVSWYQQVLGQGPQFIFQYYEKEERGRGNFPDRFSARQFPNYSSELNVNALLLGDSALYLCASSLSTGAPYEQYFGPGTRLTVT.

The J gene is TRBJ2-3, the V gene TRBV4-2, with 13 bases lining up with TRBD2. There are 19 residues in the CDR3. V dropped 0 bases and J dropped 4; count of bases not matched to a gene: 10. CDR1 is LGHNA and CDR2 is YNFKEQ in the germline V gene. The CDR3 loop is CASSQDSPTSGGVADTQYF. CDR3 nucleotide sequence: TGTGCCAGCAGCCAAGATAGCCCTACTAGCGGGGGGGTAGCAGATACGCAGTATTTT.

The chain has TRBV29-1 and TRBJ2-1; possibly TRBD2 for D (5 bases). Germline V gene data show CDR1 as SQVTM and CDR2 as ANQGSEA. The germline V and J ends were trimmed by 7 bases and 13 bases, with 20 bases remaining between them. The length of the CDR3 is 12 residues. The CDR3, as DNA: TGCAGCGACCGCACCAGACGGGGTGAACAGTTCTTC. Protein: CSDRTRRGEQFF.